The following is a TCR beta chain sequence with its context. The sample carries other DNA sequences with the same CDR3. Germline loops: CDR1 SGHRS, CDR2 YFSETQ. V lost 3 bases, J lost 2 bases, and 0 bases stayed unmatched. The CDR3 has 14 residues. Study processing details: Estimated nucleated cell counts came from reference gene primer amplification. Produced via immunoSEQ multiplex PCR; TCRdb's table is partial and in-frame only. The V and J calls and clone size were taken over from that table, and D and trimming were inferred from the DNA. The data show 180,000 or so clones, about 84% seen once. This entry is derived from a study of blood T cell repertoires in COVID-19. About the study: COVID-19 samples from acute and convalescent phases originated in the United States, Italy and Spain.

The chain recombines TRBV5-1 with TRBJ1-1, with TRBD1 matching 11 bases. The origin of this receptor is a man in his forties with acute COVID-19. The specimen was PBMCs or T cells enriched from blood (not recorded which). CDR3 in DNA: TGCGCCAGCAGCTGGACAGGGGGCAACACTGAAGCTTTCTTT. This sequence encodes CASSWTGGNTEAFF.